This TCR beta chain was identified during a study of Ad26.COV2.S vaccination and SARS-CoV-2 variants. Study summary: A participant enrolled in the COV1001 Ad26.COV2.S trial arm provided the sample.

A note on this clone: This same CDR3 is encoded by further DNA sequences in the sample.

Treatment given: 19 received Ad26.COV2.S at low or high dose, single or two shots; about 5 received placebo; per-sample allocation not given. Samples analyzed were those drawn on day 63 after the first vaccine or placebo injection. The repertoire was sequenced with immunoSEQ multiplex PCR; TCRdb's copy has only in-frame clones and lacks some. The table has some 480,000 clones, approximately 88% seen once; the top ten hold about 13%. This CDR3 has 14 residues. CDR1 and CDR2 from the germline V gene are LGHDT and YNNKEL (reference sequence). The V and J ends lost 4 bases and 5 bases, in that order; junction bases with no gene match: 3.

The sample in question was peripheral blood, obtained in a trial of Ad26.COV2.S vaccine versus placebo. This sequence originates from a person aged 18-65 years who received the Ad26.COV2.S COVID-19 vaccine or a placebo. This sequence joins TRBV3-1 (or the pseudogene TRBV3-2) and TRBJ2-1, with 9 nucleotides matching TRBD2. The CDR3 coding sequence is TGTGCCAGCAGCCTAGGACTAGCGCACAATGAGCAGTTCTTC. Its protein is CASSLGLAHNEQFF.